The clone carrying this TCR beta chain was seen a few times. This sample was taken from a study of response to subunit inactivated influenza vaccine. MiXCR, run by TCRdb on the RT-PCR reads, gives a single entry per CDR3 protein. In the table there are roughly 620,000 distinct CDR3 sequences, approximately 11% of which are singletons. These sequences were also reported in another study, on T cells expressing NK-cell markers. That paper notes: The TCR beta cDNA came from 5'RACE template switching with UMIs.

The TCR comes from a man in his fifties who received an inactivated influenza vaccine. Here the sequenced sample was PBMCs from blood, taken on the day of vaccination.

CDR3 residues: CASRGQGAPDTQYF. The CDR3 bases are TGTGCCAGCAGAGGGCAGGGGGCGCCAGATACGCAGTATTTT. This chain uses TRBV3-1 with TRBJ2-3, with 8 nucleotides matching TRBD1. The CDR3 covers 14 residues. V dropped 6 bases and J dropped 4; count of bases not matched to a gene: 6. Germline V lookup: CDR1 LGHDT, CDR2 YNNKEL (reference sequence).